The 29 T cell receptor beta chains presented below share a single source sample, sequenced in a study of shared clonotypes between healthy human individuals. Here immunoSEQ multiplex PCR was the method, and the copy in TCRdb shows in-frame clones only, minus some. The table lists about 2.3 million clones, 85% to 95% of them singletons. The material sequenced was naive CD4+ T cells from PBMCs. Subset given: CD45RA+ positively selected. These receptors originate from a young man in good health. Some clones in this sample may be carry-over from other donors' samples.

This clone was seen just once. V usage is TRBV9 and J usage is TRBJ2-6, with D maybe TRBD1 (5 bases). The CDR3 is made up of 16 amino acids. V was shortened by 4 bases and J by 0 bases, with 11 bases between the two germline ends. The V gene's germline CDR1 is SGDLS and CDR2 YYNGEE. The CDR3 DNA reads TGTGCCAGCAGCCCGCGACAGTTCTCTGGGGCCAACGTCCTGACTTTC. This encodes CASSPRQFSGANVLTF.

The rearrangement uses TRBV13 and TRBJ2-3; the D gene could be TRBD1 or TRBD2 (5 bases each). The CDR3 consists of 18 residues. V gave up 5 bases and J gave up 4 bases, with 25 bases separating them. The germline V gene encodes CDR1 PRHDT and CDR2 FYEKMQ (reference sequence). CDR3 bases: TGTGCCAGCAGCCCTAGATCCCCGCGGGCAGGGTTCGCAGATACGCAGTATTTT. Translated, it gives CASSPRSPRAGFADTQYF.

This rearrangement joins TRBV6-4 to TRBJ1-4; D is unclear. CDR1 is MRHNA, CDR2 SNTAGT, per germline. The CDR3 sequence is 14 residues long. Trimming shortened V by 8 bases and J by 0 bases, and 10 bases separated the two germline ends. The CDR3 is CASLTRATNEKLFF. In DNA form, the CDR3 reads TGTGCCAGCCTGACTCGTGCAACTAATGAAAAACTGTTTTTT.

This clone occurred once. This chain uses TRBV7-2 with TRBJ1-1, with D perhaps matching TRBD1 (6 bases). The germline V and J ends were trimmed by 1 base and 3 bases, with 9 bases remaining between them. The CDR3 runs to 14 residues. Germline V gene sequence: CDR1 SGHTA, CDR2 FQGNSA. CDR3 in amino acids: CASSLGHRDTEAFF. The CDR3 DNA reads TGTGCCAGCAGCTTAGGGCACAGGGACACTGAAGCTTTCTTT.

V usage is TRBV6-4 and J usage is TRBJ2-7; D not resolved. Germline CDR1 and CDR2: MRHNA and SNTAGT. This CDR3 spans 14 amino acids. Trimming left V 8 bases short and J 3 bases short, with 17 bases between. The CDR3 nucleotides are TGTGCCAGCGTCGCGCGGAGCCGGATCTACGAGCAGTACTTC. Protein: CASVARSRIYEQYF.

V and J are TRBV7-8 and TRBJ1-1, with D maybe TRBD1 (6 bases). Germline V gene sequence: CDR1 SGHVS, CDR2 FQNEAQ. Trimming stripped 4 bases from V and 4 bases from J, with 16 bases between. This CDR3 contains 15 residues. CDR3 sequence (DNA): TGTGCCAGCAGCTGGCAGGGAGGGGGTGGCACTGAAGCTTTCTTT. This sequence encodes CASSWQGGGGTEAFF.

The rearrangement uses TRBV7-2 and TRBJ1-2; weak D call: TRBD1 (6 bases). Germline CDR1 and CDR2: SGHTA and FQGNSA. V was trimmed by 2 bases and J by 6 bases, leaving 13 bases between them. The CDR3 has 14 amino acids. The CDR3 DNA sequence: TGTGCCAGCAGCTTAAGGACAGCTTTCGATGGCTACACCTTC. Residues: CASSLRTAFDGYTF.

The sample holds a few counts of this clone. This sequence joins TRBV4-1 and TRBJ1-5; TRBD1 is a possible D gene (5 bases). The V end was cut by 1 base, the J end by 0 bases, with 13 bases between. This CDR3 region has 17 residues. Germline assignment: CDR1 MGHRA and CDR2 YSYEKL. The CDR3 spells CASSQVPHGGSNQPQHF. Here the CDR3 DNA reads TGCGCCAGCAGCCAAGTCCCCCATGGGGGTAGCAATCAGCCCCAGCATTTT.

V and J are TRBV28 and TRBJ1-5; D gene ambiguous. V was trimmed by 4 bases and J by 6 bases, leaving 10 bases between them. The germline V gene has CDR1 MDHEN and CDR2 SYDVKM. The CDR3 covers 13 residues. CDR3 in DNA: TGTGCCAGCAGTTCCCAGGATGGTCAGCCCCAGCATTTT. This gives the protein CASSSQDGQPQHF.

This sequence joins TRBV7-2 and TRBJ2-2; D possibly corresponds to TRBD1 (6 bases). V lost 4 bases to trimming and J lost 1 base, with 10 bases between them. The CDR3 sequence is 15 residues long. Germline CDR1 SGHTA, CDR2 FQGNSA. CDR3 amino acids: CASSSPGQNTGELFF. In DNA form, the CDR3 reads TGTGCCAGCAGCTCCCCGGGACAGAACACCGGGGAGCTGTTTTTT. The full variable domain, its missing parts supplied by reference TRBV7-2 and TRBJ2-2, is GAGVSQSPSNKVTEKGKDVELRCDPISGHTALYWYRQSLGQGLEFLIYFQGNSAPDKSGLPSDRFSAERTGGSVSTLTIQRTQQEDSAVYLCASSSPGQNTGELFFGEGSRLTVL.

This clone has at least ten counts. The chain joins TRBV13 to TRBJ2-3; 8 positions agree with TRBD2. This CDR3 contains 18 residues. CDR1 and CDR2 (germline): PRHDT, FYEKMQ (reference sequence). V shed 5 bases and J 1 base; nucleotides not matched to a gene: 14. CDR3 loop: CASSPGTSTSIGTDTQYF. DNA of the CDR3: TGTGCCAGCAGCCCCGGGACTAGTACCTCGATTGGCACAGATACGCAGTATTTT.

V usage is TRBV5-6 and J usage is TRBJ2-7, with D possibly TRBD1 on 5 matching bases. Trimming shortened V by 4 bases and J by 5 bases, and 16 bases separated the two germline ends. Germline CDR1 is SGHDT and CDR2 is YYEEEE. The CDR3 has 14 amino acids. CDR3 loop: CASSRRAGSNEQYF. The CDR3 bases are TGTGCCAGCAGCCGCCGGGCAGGGTCCAACGAGCAGTACTTC.

This clone was seen once. CDR3 protein: CASTKGFGNQPQHF. DNA for the CDR3: TGTGCCAGCACGAAAGGGTTTGGAAATCAGCCCCAGCATTTT. V gene TRBV28 combines with J gene TRBJ1-5; D is ambiguous. The CDR3 contains 14 residues. Germline CDR1 and CDR2: MDHEN and SYDVKM. Trimming pared 7 bases from V and 4 bases from J, leaving 14 bases between.

Here the CDR3 reads CASSIRSGSYEQYF. The CDR3 DNA sequence: TGTGCCAGTAGTATCCGGAGCGGATCCTACGAGCAGTACTTC. The J gene is TRBJ2-7, the V gene TRBV19; tentatively, D is TRBD2 (5 bases). The CDR3 contains 14 residues. The germline gives CDR1 LNHDA, CDR2 SQIVND (reference sequence). The ends were cut back, 3 bases at V and 1 base at J, with 10 bases in the middle.

Points on this clone: Other DNA sequences of this sample code for an identical CDR3. This chain links TRBV18 with TRBJ2-5; TRBD1 might be the D (5 bases). The CDR3 sequence is 13 residues long. The germline V and J ends were trimmed by 2 bases and 3 bases, with 7 bases remaining between them. Germline V gene lookup returns CDR1 KGHSH and CDR2 LQKENI. CDR3 in DNA: TGTGCCAGCTCACCAGCAGGGAAAGAGACCCAGTACTTC. Translation: CASSPAGKETQYF.

The chain links TRBV9 to TRBJ1-6; D call uncertain. V lost 2 bases and J lost 10, with 13 bases in between. The germline V gene has CDR1 SGDLS and CDR2 YYNGEE. The CDR3 runs 14 residues. CDR3 nucleotides: TGTGCCAGCAGCGTTAGACCGGTAGAATCACCCCTCCACTTT. Translation: CASSVRPVESPLHF.

In DNA form, the CDR3 reads TGCGCCAGCAGCCAAGATATTAGTCGGGAACCCTACGAGCAGTACTTC. Translated, it gives CASSQDISREPYEQYF. The rearrangement links TRBV4-1 to TRBJ2-7, with D possibly TRBD2 on 5 matching bases. Germline loops: CDR1 MGHRA, CDR2 YSYEKL. Trimming took off 0 bases at V and 2 bases at J, with 14 bases between the two ends. The CDR3 is 16 amino acids.

The chain combines TRBV28 with TRBJ2-7, with 11 bases identical to TRBD1. CDR1 and CDR2 (germline): MDHEN, SYDVKM. The CDR3 runs 17 residues. With 4 bases clipped from V and 3 bases from J, the junction kept 11 bases outside the gene matches. The CDR3, as DNA: TGTGCCAGCAGTTCCCAAAGTTTGGGACAGGGGGACTACGAGCAGTACTTC. Translated: CASSSQSLGQGDYEQYF.

The CDR3, as DNA: TGCGCCAGCAGCTTGGCCGAGGGGGCTGGAGAGACCCAGTACTTC. Its translation is CASSLAEGAGETQYF. The chain has TRBV5-1 and TRBJ2-5; 7 bases align to TRBD1. The junction had 6 bases not matched to a gene; V was cut back by 0 bases and J by 4 bases. Germline CDR1 and CDR2: SGHRS and YFSETQ. The CDR3 extends over 15 amino acids.

The CDR3 loop reads CASSSGNEQFF. CDR3 nucleotides: TGTGCCAGCAGCTCGGGTAATGAGCAGTTCTTC. The chain uses TRBV5-4 and TRBJ2-1, with D unclear. Trimming cost V 3 bases and J 7 bases, with 5 bases left between them. Germline CDR1 is SGHNT and CDR2 is YYREEE (reference sequence). This CDR3 is 11 amino acids long.

This clone was detected only a few times. The chain uses TRBV30 and TRBJ1-1; no firm D call. CDR1 is GTSNPN and CDR2 is SVGIG in the germline V gene (reference sequence). The V end was cut by 2 bases, the J end by 7 bases, with 14 bases between. This CDR3 has 13 amino acids. The CDR3 loop is CAWSPPGPREAFF. CDR3 nucleotides: TGTGCCTGGAGTCCCCCGGGCCCCCGTGAAGCTTTCTTT.

This chain's CDR3 is CASSLGPAAYNEQFF. The CDR3 nucleotides read TGTGCCAGCAGCCTTGGACCCGCAGCTTACAATGAGCAGTTCTTC. The chain couples TRBV7-2 to TRBJ2-1; D gene unclear. In germline, CDR1 is SGHTA, CDR2 FQGNSA. The CDR3 sequence is 15 residues long. V lost 5 bases, J lost 4 bases, and 15 bases lay in between.

This clone was counted once. Different DNA sequences within this sample yield the same CDR3. The chain is built from TRBV5-4 and TRBJ2-3; TRBD2 aligns across 15 bases. CDR3 length: 16 residues. Germline assignment: CDR1 SGHNT and CDR2 YYREEE (reference sequence). J was trimmed by 6 bases and V by 3 bases; bases with no gene match: 5. For the CDR3, the DNA is TGTGCCAGCAGCTCCGGACTAGCGGGAGGGGGCGATACGCAGTATTTT. It translates to CASSSGLAGGGDTQYF.

To note about this clone: Germline and junction disagree at one end, which may indicate a read error. The chain links TRBV20-1 to TRBJ2-1; D ambiguous. The CDR3 loop spans 11 amino acids. Germline-derived CDR1 and CDR2 are DFQATT and SNEGSKA (reference sequence). The CDR3: CSARGSLGKFF. CDR3 nucleotides: TGCAGTGCGAGAGGCTCCCTAGGGAAGTTCTTC.

The V call is TRBV7-9, the J call TRBJ1-1; D gene uncertain. Germline CDR1 SEHNR, CDR2 FQNEAQ (reference sequence). The ends were cut back, 3 bases at V and 1 base at J, with 6 bases in the middle. The CDR3 contains 13 residues. This CDR3 reads CASSFSENTEAFF. In DNA form, the CDR3 reads TGTGCCAGCAGCTTTTCAGAGAACACTGAAGCTTTCTTT. The whole variable domain, filled in from reference TRBV7-9 and TRBJ1-1, reads DTGVSQNPRHKITKRGQNVTFRCDPISEHNRLYWYRQTLGQGPEFLTYFQNEAQLEKSRLLSDRFSAERPKGSFSTLEIQRTEQGDSAMYLCASSFSENTEAFFGQGTRLTVV.

This clone was seen once. J is TRBJ1-3 and V is TRBV7-6; 10 bases match TRBD1. CDR3 length: 14 residues. The V gene end was trimmed by 5 bases and the J gene end by 7 bases; junction bases not matched to a gene: 5. The V gene's germline CDR1 is SGHVS and CDR2 FNYEAQ. The CDR3 region has the DNA TGTGCCAGCAGCGACAGGGGGCAGGGGAACACCATATATTTT. Translated: CASSDRGQGNTIYF.

The chain carries TRBV27 and TRBJ1-3; TRBD1 might be the D (5 bases). This CDR3 is 18 amino acids long. V lost 11 bases to trimming and J lost 1 base, with 27 bases between them. The V gene's germline CDR1 is MNHEY and CDR2 SMNVEV (reference sequence). CDR3 sequence (DNA): TGTGCCGCAGTTTCGATTATTAACCCAGGGCTTTCTGGAAACACCATATATTTT. Translating gives CAAVSIINPGLSGNTIYF.

CDR3 DNA: TGTGCCAGCAGCCCTCAGGGGCAGGGAGTCTCTGGGGCCAACGTCCTGACTTTC. It yields the protein CASSPQGQGVSGANVLTF. The rearrangement links TRBV28 to TRBJ2-6; the D gene is possibly TRBD1 (6 bases). The CDR3 spans 18 residues. The V end was cut by 6 bases, the J end by 0 bases, with 18 bases between. The germline V gene has CDR1 MDHEN and CDR2 SYDVKM.

The chain combines TRBV5-6 with TRBJ2-5; D not certain. Looked up from germline, CDR1 is SGHDT and CDR2 is YYEEEE. The CDR3 is 18 amino acids. With 0 bases removed from V and 3 bases from J, the gap between germline ends came to 21 bases. The CDR3 spells CASSLVRVSAKSEETQYF. The CDR3 DNA sequence: TGTGCCAGCAGCTTGGTTAGGGTGAGCGCTAAATCGGAAGAGACCCAGTACTTC.